This entry features one T cell receptor (beta chain) sequence. This clonotype showed up just a few times. Its antigen remains unidentified. No clone much larger than this one lies a single base away; base qualities are absent. The data were taken from a study of identical twins listed by TCRdb under 2016. In terms of the full investigation: The study deep-sequenced TCR alpha and beta repertoires from monozygotic twins, unrelated adults of various ages and cord blood to test whether fetal clonotypes persist. To rule out contamination, the twin experiments were replicated at different times with different library preparation protocols.

Results the study describes overall, beyond this receptor: Invariant T cells such as MAIT and iNKT could partly confound zero-insertion analyses, although diverse VJ usage argued against such confounding for most clonotypes. Compared with coincidental sharing between unrelated individuals, an excess of low generation-probability sequences was observed among out-of-frame TCR alpha sequences shared between twins. Fewer insertions were carried by abundant cord blood beta clonotypes, a similar but weaker trend appeared in young adult naive repertoires, and no such trend appeared in memory repertoires. Excess twin sharing in beta out-of-frame sequences was weaker because fewer shared sequences lowered the signal-to-noise ratio. Because the same donors could not be followed over many years, the conclusions relied on cross-sectional statistical analysis. Out-of-frame TCR alpha sharing in monozygotic twins was systematically underestimated by recombination models, whereas sharing between unrelated individuals was in agreement with the recombination models.

The CDR3 spans 11 residues, from the cysteine through the phenylalanine. Only the CDR3 region is kept as DNA, spanning 33 bases read in frame from base 1. In the germline V gene, CDR1 corresponds to SQVTM and CDR2 to ANQGSEA. V loses 6 bases of germline sequence and J loses 5 bases, and the interval between the two ends is 8 bases. Library preparation was by 5' RACE. The listed sequencing device is Illumina HiSeq 2000. A universal primer binding site was introduced by template switching, and a unique molecular identifier was present in the final cDNA, enabling accurate counting of TCR cDNA molecules. Specific primers in the conserved constant-segment region were used to synthesize first-strand cDNA for TCR alpha and beta chains. To control for contamination, every cDNA library carried two barcodes: a SMART-Mk sample barcode plus Illumina barcodes. TruSeq adapter sequences along with Illumina sample barcodes were introduced in two successive PCR steps. Sequencing of the TCR alpha and beta cDNA libraries was done on the Illumina HiSeq platform using custom primers. The source study handled its data this way. MiGEC was used to process raw reads and extract unique molecular identifiers, and MiXCR was used to find CDR3 positions. Recombination models were inferred per individual with the repgenHMM and IGoR tools using an EM algorithm. Shared clonotypes were analyzed with the tcR package in R, and sharing was normalized by the product of cloneset sizes. To study raw recombination without the effects of thymic and clonal selection, out-of-frame nonproductive sequences were analyzed. TCRdb reran the public reads through fastp at Q25 and MiXCR, keeping productive beta chains. Each CDR3 protein appears once, grouped with its most common genes and DNA. TCRdb assigned the V and J calls; the authors' analysis was not used. The sample data list nearly 900,000 distinct CDR3 sequences, and more than 9% of these were observed just once. The top ten clones comprise 1.5% to 2% of the sample.

Every donor was a healthy Caucasian. The twin cohort comprised three pairs of female monozygotic twins, all aged roughly 18 to 29 years. The RNA used for TCR libraries was isolated from peripheral blood mononuclear cells. These data were likewise used in another study, on yellow fever vaccine responses in identical twins. In that second paper, the authors write: The authors reported that the T cell response to vaccination in identical twins appeared partly convergent and partly personalized. The study precisely tracked vaccine-responding T cell clones in identical twins.

This receptor was identified in a woman between 18 and 29 years old in good health. The sample consisted of PBMCs. The chain was built from TRBV29-1 and TRBJ2-1; the D gene is not confidently resolved. Here is the DNA: TGCAGCGTGGCCCGCAACAATGAGCAGTTCTTC. Its translation is CSVARNNEQFF.